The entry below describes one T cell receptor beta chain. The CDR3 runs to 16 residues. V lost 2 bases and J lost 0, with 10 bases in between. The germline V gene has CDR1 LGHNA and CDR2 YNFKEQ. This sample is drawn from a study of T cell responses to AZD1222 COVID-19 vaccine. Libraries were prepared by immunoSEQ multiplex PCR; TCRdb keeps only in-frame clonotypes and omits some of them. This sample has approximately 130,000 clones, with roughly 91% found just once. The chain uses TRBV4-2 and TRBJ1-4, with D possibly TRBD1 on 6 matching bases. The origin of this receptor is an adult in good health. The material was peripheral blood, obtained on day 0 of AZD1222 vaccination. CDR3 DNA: TGTGCCAGCAGCCAATCAGGGACACCAACTAATGAAAAACTGTTTTTT. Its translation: CASSQSGTPTNEKLFF.